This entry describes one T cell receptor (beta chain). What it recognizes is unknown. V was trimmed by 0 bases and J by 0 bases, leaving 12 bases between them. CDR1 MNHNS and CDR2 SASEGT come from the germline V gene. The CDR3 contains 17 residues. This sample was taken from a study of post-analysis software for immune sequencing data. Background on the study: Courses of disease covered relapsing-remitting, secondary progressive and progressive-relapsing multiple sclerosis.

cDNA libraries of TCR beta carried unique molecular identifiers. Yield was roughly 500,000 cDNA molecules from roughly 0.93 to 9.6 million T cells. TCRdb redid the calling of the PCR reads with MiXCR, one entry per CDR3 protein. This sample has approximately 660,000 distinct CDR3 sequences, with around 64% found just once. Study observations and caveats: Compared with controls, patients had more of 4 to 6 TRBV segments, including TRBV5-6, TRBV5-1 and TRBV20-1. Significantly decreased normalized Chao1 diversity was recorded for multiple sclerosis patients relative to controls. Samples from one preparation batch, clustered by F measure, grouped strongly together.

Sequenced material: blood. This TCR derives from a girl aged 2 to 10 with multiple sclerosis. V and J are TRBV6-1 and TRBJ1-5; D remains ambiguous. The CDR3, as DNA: TGTGCCAGCAGTGAAGCGACGGGGAAGGTTAGCAATCAGCCCCAGCATTTT. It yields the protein CASSEATGKVSNQPQHF.